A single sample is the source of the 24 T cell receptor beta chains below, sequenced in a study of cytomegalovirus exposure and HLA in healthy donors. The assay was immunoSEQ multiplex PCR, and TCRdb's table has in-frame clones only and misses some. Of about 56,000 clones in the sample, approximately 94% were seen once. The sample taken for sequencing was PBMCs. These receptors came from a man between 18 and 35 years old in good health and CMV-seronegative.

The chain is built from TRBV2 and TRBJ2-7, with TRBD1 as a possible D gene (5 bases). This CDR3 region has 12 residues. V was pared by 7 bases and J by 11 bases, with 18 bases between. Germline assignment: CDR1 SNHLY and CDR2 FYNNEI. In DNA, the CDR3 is TGTGCCAGCAATAGTCCGCTCAGGGTCAAGTACTTC. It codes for CASNSPLRVKYF.

The CDR3 protein is CASSLVTGTDTQYF. The CDR3 nucleotides are TGTGCCAGCAGCTTGGTAACGGGCACAGATACGCAGTATTTT. The rearrangement uses TRBV5-6 and TRBJ2-3; D remains ambiguous. The CDR3 runs 14 residues. V dropped 0 bases and J dropped 1 base, with 6 bases sitting between them. Germline V CDR1 and CDR2: SGHDT, YYEEEE.

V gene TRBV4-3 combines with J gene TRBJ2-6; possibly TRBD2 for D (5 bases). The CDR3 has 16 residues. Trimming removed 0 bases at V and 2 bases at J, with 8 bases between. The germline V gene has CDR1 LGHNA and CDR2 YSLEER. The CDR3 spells CASSQEVGAGANVLTF. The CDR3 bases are TGCGCCAGCAGCCAAGAGGTCGGGGCTGGGGCCAACGTCCTGACTTTC.

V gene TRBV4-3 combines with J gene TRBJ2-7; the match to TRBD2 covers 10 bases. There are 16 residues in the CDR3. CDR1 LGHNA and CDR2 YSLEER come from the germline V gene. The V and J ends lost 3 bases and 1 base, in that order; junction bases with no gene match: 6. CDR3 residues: CASSQDGTSASYEQYF. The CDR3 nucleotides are TGCGCCAGCAGCCAGGACGGGACTAGCGCTTCCTACGAGCAGTACTTC.

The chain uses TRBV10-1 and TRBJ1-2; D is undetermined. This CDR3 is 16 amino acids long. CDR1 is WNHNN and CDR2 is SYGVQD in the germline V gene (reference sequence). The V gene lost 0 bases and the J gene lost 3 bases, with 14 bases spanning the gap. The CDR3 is CASSESRAENYYGYTF. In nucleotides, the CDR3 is TGCGCCAGCAGTGAGTCGAGGGCAGAAAACTACTATGGCTACACCTTC.

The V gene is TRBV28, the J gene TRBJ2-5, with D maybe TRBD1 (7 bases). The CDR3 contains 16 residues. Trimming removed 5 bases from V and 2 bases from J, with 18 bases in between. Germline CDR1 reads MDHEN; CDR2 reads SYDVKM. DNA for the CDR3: TGTGCCAGCAGTATAACGCGGGGCAGGGGGCAAGAGACCCAGTACTTC. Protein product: CASSITRGRGQETQYF.

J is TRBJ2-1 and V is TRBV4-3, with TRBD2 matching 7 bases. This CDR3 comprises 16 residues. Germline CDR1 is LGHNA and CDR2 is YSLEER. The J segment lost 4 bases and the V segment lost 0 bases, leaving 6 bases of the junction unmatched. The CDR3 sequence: CASSQDRSGGYNEQFF. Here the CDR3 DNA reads TGCGCCAGCAGCCAAGATCGGTCGGGGGGATACAATGAGCAGTTCTTC.

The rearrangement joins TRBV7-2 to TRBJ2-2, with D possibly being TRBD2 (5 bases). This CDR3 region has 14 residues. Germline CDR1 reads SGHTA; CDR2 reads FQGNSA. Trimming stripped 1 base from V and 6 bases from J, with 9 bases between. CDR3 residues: CASSLERAAGELFF. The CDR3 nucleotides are TGTGCCAGCAGCTTAGAGAGGGCGGCCGGGGAGCTGTTTTTT.

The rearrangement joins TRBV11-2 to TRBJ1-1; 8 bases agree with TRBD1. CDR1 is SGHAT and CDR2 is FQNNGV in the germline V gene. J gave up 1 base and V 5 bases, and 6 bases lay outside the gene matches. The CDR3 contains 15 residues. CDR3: CASSPTGAQNTEAFF. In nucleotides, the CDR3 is TGTGCCAGCAGCCCGACAGGGGCGCAGAACACTGAAGCTTTCTTT.

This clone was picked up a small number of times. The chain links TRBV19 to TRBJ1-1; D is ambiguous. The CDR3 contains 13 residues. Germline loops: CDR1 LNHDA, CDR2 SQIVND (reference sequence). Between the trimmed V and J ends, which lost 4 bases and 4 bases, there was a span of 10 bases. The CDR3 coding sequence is TGTGCCAGTAGTACCGCAGGCCTCACTGAAGCTTTCTTT. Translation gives CASSTAGLTEAFF. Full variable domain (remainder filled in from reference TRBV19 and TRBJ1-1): DGGITQSPKYLFRKEGQNVTLSCEQNLNHDAMYWYRQDPGQGLRLIYYSQIVNDFQKGDIAEGYSVSREKKESFPLTVTSAQKNPTAFYLCASSTAGLTEAFFGQGTRLTVV.

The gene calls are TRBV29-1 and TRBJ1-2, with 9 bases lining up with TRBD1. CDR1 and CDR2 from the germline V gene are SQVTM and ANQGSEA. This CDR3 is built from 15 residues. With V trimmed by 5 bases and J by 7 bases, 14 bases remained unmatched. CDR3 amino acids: CSVPGTGTWRFGYTF. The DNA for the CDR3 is TGCAGCGTTCCTGGGACAGGGACCTGGAGATTTGGCTACACCTTC. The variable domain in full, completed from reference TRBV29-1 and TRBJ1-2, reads SAVISQKPSRDICQRGTSLTIQCQVDSQVTMMFWYRQQPGQSLTLIATANQGSEATYESGFVIDKFPISRPNLTFSTLTVSNMSPEDSSIYLCSVPGTGTWRFGYTFGSGTRLTVV.

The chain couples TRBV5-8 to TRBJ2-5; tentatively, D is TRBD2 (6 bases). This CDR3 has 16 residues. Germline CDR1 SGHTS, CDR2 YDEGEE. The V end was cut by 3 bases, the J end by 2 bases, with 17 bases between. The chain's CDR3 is CASSSLRVGRQETQYF. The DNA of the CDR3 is TGTGCCAGCAGCTCCCTCAGGGTAGGGAGGCAAGAGACCCAGTACTTC.

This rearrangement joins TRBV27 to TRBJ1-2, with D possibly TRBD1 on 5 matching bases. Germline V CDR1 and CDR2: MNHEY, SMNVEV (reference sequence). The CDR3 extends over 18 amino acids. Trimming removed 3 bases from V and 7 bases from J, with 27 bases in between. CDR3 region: CASSFRPPLGQYFSGYTF. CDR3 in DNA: TGTGCCAGCAGTTTTCGTCCCCCCCTCGGACAATACTTCTCTGGCTACACCTTC.

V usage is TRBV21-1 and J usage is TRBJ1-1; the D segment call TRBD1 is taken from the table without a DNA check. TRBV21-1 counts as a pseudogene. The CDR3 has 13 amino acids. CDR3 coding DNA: TGTGCCAGCAGCAAATGGGCGAACACTGAAGCTTTCTTT. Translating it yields CASSKWANTEAFF.

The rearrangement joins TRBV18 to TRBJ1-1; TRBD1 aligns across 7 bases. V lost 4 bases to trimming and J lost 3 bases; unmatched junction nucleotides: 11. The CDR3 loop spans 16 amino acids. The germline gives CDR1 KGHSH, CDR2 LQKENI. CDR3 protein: CASSLKAGGRDTEAFF. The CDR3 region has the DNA TGTGCCAGCTCACTAAAAGCAGGGGGACGGGACACTGAAGCTTTCTTT. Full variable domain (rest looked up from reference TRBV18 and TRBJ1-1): NAGVMQNPRHLVRRRGQEARLRCSPMKGHSHVYWYRQLPEEGLKFMVYLQKENIIDESGMPKERFSAEFPKEGPSILRIQQVVRGDSAAYFCASSLKAGGRDTEAFFGQGTRLTVV.

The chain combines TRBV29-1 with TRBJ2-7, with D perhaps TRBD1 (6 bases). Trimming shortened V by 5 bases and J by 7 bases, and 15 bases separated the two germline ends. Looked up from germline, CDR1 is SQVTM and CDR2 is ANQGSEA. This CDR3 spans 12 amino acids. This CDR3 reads CSVFAGEGEQYF. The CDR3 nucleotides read TGCAGCGTTTTTGCAGGGGAAGGGGAGCAGTACTTC.

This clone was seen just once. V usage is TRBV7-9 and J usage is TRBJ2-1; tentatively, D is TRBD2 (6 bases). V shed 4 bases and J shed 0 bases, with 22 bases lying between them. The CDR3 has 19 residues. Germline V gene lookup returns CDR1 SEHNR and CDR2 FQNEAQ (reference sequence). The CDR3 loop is CASSSLSGTGGLSYNEQFF. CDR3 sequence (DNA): TGTGCCAGCAGCTCTCTATCGGGGACTGGCGGACTCTCCTACAATGAGCAGTTCTTC.

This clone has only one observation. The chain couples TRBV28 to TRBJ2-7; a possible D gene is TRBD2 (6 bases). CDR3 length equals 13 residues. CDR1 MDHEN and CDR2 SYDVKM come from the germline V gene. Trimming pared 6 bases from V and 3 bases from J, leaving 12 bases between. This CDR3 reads CASRWAGNYEQYF. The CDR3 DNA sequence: TGTGCCAGCAGGTGGGCGGGAAACTACGAGCAGTACTTC.

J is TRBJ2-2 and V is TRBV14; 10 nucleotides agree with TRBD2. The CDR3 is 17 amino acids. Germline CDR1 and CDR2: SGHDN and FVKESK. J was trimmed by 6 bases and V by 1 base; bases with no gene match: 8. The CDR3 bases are TGTGCCAGCAGCCAAGGGACTAGCGGAGTCCTGGCCGGGGAGCTGTTTTTT. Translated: CASSQGTSGVLAGELFF.

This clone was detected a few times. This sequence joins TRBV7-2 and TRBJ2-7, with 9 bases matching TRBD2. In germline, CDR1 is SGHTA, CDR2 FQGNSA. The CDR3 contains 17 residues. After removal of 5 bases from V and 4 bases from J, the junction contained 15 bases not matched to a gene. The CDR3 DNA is TGTGCCAGCAGCAAAGAGCTAAGCGGGAGGCCAGGGTACGAGCAGTACTTC. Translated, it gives CASSKELSGRPGYEQYF.

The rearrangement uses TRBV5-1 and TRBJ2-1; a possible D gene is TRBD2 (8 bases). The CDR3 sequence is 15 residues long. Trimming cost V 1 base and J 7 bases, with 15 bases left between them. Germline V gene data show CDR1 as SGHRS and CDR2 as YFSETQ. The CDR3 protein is CASSLLVAGQNEQFF. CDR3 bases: TGCGCCAGCAGCTTGCTGGTAGCGGGACAGAATGAGCAGTTCTTC.

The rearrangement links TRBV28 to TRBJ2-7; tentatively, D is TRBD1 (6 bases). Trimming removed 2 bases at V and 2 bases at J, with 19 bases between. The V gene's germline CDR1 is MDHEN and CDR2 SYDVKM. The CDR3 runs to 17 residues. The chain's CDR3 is CASSLLLTLRGTYEQYF. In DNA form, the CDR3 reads TGTGCCAGCAGTTTACTCCTCACACTCAGGGGTACCTACGAGCAGTACTTC.

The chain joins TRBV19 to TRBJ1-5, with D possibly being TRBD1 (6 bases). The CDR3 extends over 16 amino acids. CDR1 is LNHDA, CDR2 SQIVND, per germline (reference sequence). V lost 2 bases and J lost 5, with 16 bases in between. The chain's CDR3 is CASSIIRGGWDQPQHF. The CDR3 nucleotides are TGTGCCAGTAGTATAATCAGGGGCGGTTGGGATCAGCCCCAGCATTTT. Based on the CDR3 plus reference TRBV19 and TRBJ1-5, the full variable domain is DGGITQSPKYLFRKEGQNVTLSCEQNLNHDAMYWYRQDPGQGLRLIYYSQIVNDFQKGDIAEGYSVSREKKESFPLTVTSAQKNPTAFYLCASSIIRGGWDQPQHFGDGTRLSIL.

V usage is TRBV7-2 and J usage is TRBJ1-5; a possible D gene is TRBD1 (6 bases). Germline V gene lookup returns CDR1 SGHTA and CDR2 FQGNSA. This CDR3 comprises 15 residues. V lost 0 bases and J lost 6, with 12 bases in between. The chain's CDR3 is CASSLAWGGSQPQHF. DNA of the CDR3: TGTGCCAGCAGCTTAGCTTGGGGGGGCAGTCAGCCCCAGCATTTT.